The 10 T cell receptor beta chains reported below all come from one sample, sequenced in a study of blood T cell repertoires in COVID-19. Sequenced by immunoSEQ multiplex PCR; TCRdb stores in-frame clones only, minus some. This repertoire shows 250,000 to 350,000 clones, about nine tenths found once; its top ten account for 8.5% to 12%. Source material: PBMCs or T cells enriched from blood (not recorded which). The receptors originated from a woman aged 18-29 years who had recovered from COVID-19.

V and J are TRBV5-3 and TRBJ1-2; D remains ambiguous. TRBV5-3 is identified as an open reading frame with a role that is uncertain. This CDR3 region has 11 residues. V lost 5 bases to trimming and J lost 8 bases, with 10 bases between them. CDR3 nucleotide sequence: TGTGCCAGAAGAAAAGCGAACGGCTACACCTTC. Its protein is CARRKANGYTF.

As DNA, the CDR3 is TGTGCCAGCAGTTACTCTCCGGGACAGGGGTCCACTGAAGCTTTCTTT. Encoded protein: CASSYSPGQGSTEAFF. V and J are TRBV6-5 and TRBJ1-1, with TRBD1 matching over 10 bases. The CDR3 runs 16 residues. J lost 4 bases, V lost 0 bases, and 5 bases had no gene match. Per germline, CDR1 MNHEY and CDR2 SVGAGI.

The V and J genes are TRBV5-1 and TRBJ2-7, with D hard to call. Trimming cost V 0 bases and J 9 bases, with 19 bases left between them. Germline loops: CDR1 SGHRS, CDR2 YFSETQ. CDR3 length equals 15 residues. The CDR3 is CASSLGELPTTRQYF. The DNA for the CDR3 is TGCGCCAGCAGCTTGGGCGAACTCCCCACTACGAGGCAGTACTTC.

V is TRBV4-2 and J is TRBJ1-4, with 7 bases matching TRBD1. CDR1 is LGHNA and CDR2 is YNFKEQ in the germline V gene. After removal of 3 bases from V and 7 bases from J, the junction contained 2 bases not matched to a gene. The CDR3 spans 13 residues. Here the CDR3 DNA reads TGTGCCAGCAGCCACACAGGGGTTGAAAAACTGTTTTTT. It codes for CASSHTGVEKLFF.

This clone was found a few times. V is TRBV2 and J is TRBJ1-5; 8 nucleotides line up with TRBD1. Germline values: CDR1 SNHLY, CDR2 FYNNEI. CDR3 length: 14 residues. The trim removed 7 bases at V and 5 bases at J, leaving 7 bases unmatched. CDR3 nucleotides: TGTGCCAGCACCGTTGGACAGGGAGATCAGCCCCAGCATTTT. Its protein product is CASTVGQGDQPQHF.

This chain links TRBV10-2 with TRBJ1-1, with D perhaps TRBD1 (5 bases). The CDR3 spans 12 residues. The V gene's germline CDR1 is WSHSY and CDR2 SAAADI. The V gene lost 9 bases and the J gene lost 4 bases, with 12 bases spanning the gap. The chain's CDR3 is CASVGGGTEAFF. CDR3 coding DNA: TGCGCCAGTGTTGGGGGGGGCACTGAAGCTTTCTTT.

The chain recombines TRBV4-1 with TRBJ2-3; 15 bases are shared with TRBD2. The CDR3 is 18 residues long. V dropped 1 base and J dropped 7; count of bases not matched to a gene: 9. Germline lookup yields CDR1 MGHRA and CDR2 YSYEKL. For the CDR3, the DNA is TGCGCCAGCAGCCAAGGTGGACTAGCGGGAGGGCCGGGATATACGCAGTATTTT. Protein product: CASSQGGLAGGPGYTQYF.

This clone was seen a handful of times. V is TRBV7-9 and J is TRBJ2-1, with D tentatively TRBD1 (5 bases). The V gene lost 2 bases and the J gene lost 3 bases, with 14 bases spanning the gap. Germline CDR1 SEHNR, CDR2 FQNEAQ (reference sequence). The length of the CDR3 is 16 residues. CDR3 amino acids: CASSLQGWGNYNEQFF. In nucleotides, the CDR3 is TGTGCCAGCAGCTTACAGGGATGGGGAAACTACAATGAGCAGTTCTTC. The complete variable domain, with remaining parts taken from reference TRBV7-9 and TRBJ2-1, reads DTGVSQNPRHKITKRGQNVTFRCDPISEHNRLYWYRQTLGQGPEFLTYFQNEAQLEKSRLLSDRFSAERPKGSFSTLEIQRTEQGDSAMYLCASSLQGWGNYNEQFFGPGTRLTVL.

The CDR3 loop is CAIREERESYNEQFF. The DNA of the CDR3 is TGTGCCATCAGGGAGGAGCGGGAGAGCTACAATGAGCAGTTCTTC. J is TRBJ2-1 and V is TRBV10-3, with 8 bases aligning to TRBD2. Germline loops: CDR1 ENHRY, CDR2 SYGVKD. The length of the CDR3 is 15 residues. V dropped 6 bases and J dropped 3; count of bases not matched to a gene: 7.

V is TRBV28 and J is TRBJ1-5; 10 positions match TRBD1. The CDR3 has 16 amino acids. V gave up 0 bases and J gave up 4 bases; unmatched junction bases: 3. The germline CDR1 and CDR2 sequences are MDHEN and SYDVKM. DNA of the CDR3: TGTGCCAGCAGTTTATGGGGACAGGGGCAAAATCAGCCCCAGCATTTT. Its translation: CASSLWGQGQNQPQHF.